The sample holds a few counts of the clone carrying this TCR beta chain. Its matching antigen is unknown. This sample is part of a study of T-cell memory formation after mild COVID-19. Across the study: Across donors, TCR clusters were largely donor specific. Study results and limitations: Clones that shrank (day 15 to 85) were balanced CD4/CD8, whereas later expanders leaned CD4+.

CDR1 and CDR2 from the germline V gene are DFQATT and SNEGSKA (reference sequence). CDR3 length: 14 residues. V was cut by 3 bases and J by 1 base, with 12 bases left in between. TCRdb itself ran the 5' RACE reads through MiXCR, one entry per CDR3 protein. The sample lists about 110,000 distinct CDR3 sequences, roughly a sixth seen once, with roughly 5.5% in the top ten. Specimen: PBMCs or a T cell subset sorted from them (not recorded which). The clonotype comes from a man in his late teens or twenties who had mild COVID-19 (a few samples of this study predate the infection). Cell type and time point are not known. The V gene is TRBV20-1, the J gene TRBJ2-5; D is undetermined. The CDR3 reads CSASSRGSQETQYF. The CDR3 DNA sequence: TGCAGTGCTAGCTCCCGCGGCTCCCAAGAGACCCAGTACTTC.